This T cell receptor beta chain was captured in a study of identical twins. V was cut by 0 bases and J by 1 base, with 11 bases left in between. Germline CDR1 and CDR2: MRHNA and SNTAGT. The CDR3 is 16 amino acids. Study results and caveats: Insertion counts were lower in abundant cord blood beta clonotypes, a trend that memory repertoires did not show.

Of note for this clonotype: As yet, its antigen is unknown.

TCRdb reprocessed the 5' RACE reads via MiXCR and lists one record per CDR3 protein. In the table there are some 250,000 distinct CDR3 sequences, about 13% of which are singletons. The same specimen was also included in a second study, on yellow fever vaccine responses in identical twins.

The chain has TRBV6-4 and TRBJ2-3; possibly TRBD1 or TRBD2 for D (5 bases each). This clonotype was sampled from a woman between 18 and 29 years old in good health. What was sequenced was memory (CD45RO+) T cells sorted from blood. CDR3 region: CASSDSGTGGTDTQYF. CDR3 bases: TGTGCCAGCAGTGACTCGGGGACCGGCGGCACAGATACGCAGTATTTT.